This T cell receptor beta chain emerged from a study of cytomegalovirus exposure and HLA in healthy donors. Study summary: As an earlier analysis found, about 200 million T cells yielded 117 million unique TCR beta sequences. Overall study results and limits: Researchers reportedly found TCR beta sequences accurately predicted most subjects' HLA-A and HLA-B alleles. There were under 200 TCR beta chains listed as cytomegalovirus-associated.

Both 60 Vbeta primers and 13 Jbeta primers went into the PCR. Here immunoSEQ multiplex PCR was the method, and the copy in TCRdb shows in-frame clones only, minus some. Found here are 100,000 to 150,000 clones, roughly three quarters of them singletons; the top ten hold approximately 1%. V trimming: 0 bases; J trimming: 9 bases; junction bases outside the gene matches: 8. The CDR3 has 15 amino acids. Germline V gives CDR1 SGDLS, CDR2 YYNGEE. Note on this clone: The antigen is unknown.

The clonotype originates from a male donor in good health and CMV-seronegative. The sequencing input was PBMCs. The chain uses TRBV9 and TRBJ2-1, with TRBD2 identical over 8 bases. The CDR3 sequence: CASSVGGGLQPEQFF. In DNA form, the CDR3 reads TGTGCCAGCAGCGTAGGCGGGGGGCTTCAACCTGAGCAGTTCTTC.